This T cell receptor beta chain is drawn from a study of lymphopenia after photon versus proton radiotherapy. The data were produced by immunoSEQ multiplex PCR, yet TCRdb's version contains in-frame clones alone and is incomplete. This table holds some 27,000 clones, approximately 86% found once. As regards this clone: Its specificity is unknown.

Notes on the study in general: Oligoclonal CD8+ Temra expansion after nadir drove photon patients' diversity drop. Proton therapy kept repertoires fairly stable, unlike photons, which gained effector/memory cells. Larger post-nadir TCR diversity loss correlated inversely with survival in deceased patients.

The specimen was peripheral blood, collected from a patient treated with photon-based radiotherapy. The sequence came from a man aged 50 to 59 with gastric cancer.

The CDR3 region is CASSLATGVFYGYTF. CDR3 DNA sequence: TGTGCCAGCAGCTTGGCCACGGGGGTTTTCTATGGCTACACCTTC. The chain has TRBV5-5 and TRBJ1-2, with D possibly being TRBD1 (5 bases). Germline V gene data show CDR1 as SGHKS and CDR2 as YYEKEE (reference sequence). V shed 0 bases and J shed 4 bases, with 13 bases lying between them. The CDR3 is 15 amino acids.